This TCR beta chain was sequenced during a study of T cells after posttransplantation cyclophosphamide. Measured with immunoSEQ multiplex PCR; TCRdb has only the in-frame clones, and not every one. The sample consists of approximately 9,800 clones, about 98% of them appearing once. From germline, CDR1 is LNHDA and CDR2 SQIVND (reference sequence). The CDR3 is made up of 14 amino acids. The V gene end was trimmed by 7 bases and the J gene end by 0 bases; junction bases not matched to a gene: 5. Study conclusions and caveats: Blood and skin or GI T cell repertoires showed limited TRB overlap. Later post-transplant blood repertoires were often dominated by donor CD8+ memory clones.

About this clone: The antigen is unknown.

The receptor comes from a man over 45 in good health, CMV-negative, and a related stem cell transplant donor. The specimen sequenced was naive CD8+ T cells sorted from PBMCs. V usage is TRBV19 and J usage is TRBJ2-7; 8 bases are shared with TRBD2. The CDR3 DNA reads as TGTGCCAGTACCGGGGGGGTCTCCTCCTACGAGCAGTACTTC. Its translation: CASTGGVSSYEQYF.